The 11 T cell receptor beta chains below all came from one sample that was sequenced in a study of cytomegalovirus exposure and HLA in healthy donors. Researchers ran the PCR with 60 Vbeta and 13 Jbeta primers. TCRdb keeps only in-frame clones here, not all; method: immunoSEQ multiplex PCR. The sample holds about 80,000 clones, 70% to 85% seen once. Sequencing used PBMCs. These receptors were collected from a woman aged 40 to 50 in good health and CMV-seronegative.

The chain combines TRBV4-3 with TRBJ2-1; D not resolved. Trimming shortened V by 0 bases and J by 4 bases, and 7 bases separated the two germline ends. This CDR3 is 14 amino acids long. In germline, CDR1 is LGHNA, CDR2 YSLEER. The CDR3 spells CASSQDLRYNEQFF. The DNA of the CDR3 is TGCGCCAGCAGCCAAGATCTCCGGTACAATGAGCAGTTCTTC.

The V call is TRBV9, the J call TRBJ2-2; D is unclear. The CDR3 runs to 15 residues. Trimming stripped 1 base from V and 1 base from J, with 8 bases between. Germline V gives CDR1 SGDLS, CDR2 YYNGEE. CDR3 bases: TGTGCCAGCAGCGTATCCGATAGGAACACCGGGGAGCTGTTTTTT. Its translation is CASSVSDRNTGELFF.

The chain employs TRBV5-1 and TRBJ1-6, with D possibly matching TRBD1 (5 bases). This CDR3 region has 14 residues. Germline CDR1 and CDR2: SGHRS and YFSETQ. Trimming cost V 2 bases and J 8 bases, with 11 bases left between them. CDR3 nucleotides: TGCGCCAGCAGCTTATCAGGGTTGTATTCACCCCTCCACTTT. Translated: CASSLSGLYSPLHF.

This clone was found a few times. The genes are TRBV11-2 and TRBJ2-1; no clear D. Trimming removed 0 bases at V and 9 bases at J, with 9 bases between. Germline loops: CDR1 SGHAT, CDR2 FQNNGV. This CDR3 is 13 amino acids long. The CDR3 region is CASSLEPTGEQFF. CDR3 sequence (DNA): TGTGCCAGCAGCTTAGAGCCAACGGGTGAGCAGTTCTTC.

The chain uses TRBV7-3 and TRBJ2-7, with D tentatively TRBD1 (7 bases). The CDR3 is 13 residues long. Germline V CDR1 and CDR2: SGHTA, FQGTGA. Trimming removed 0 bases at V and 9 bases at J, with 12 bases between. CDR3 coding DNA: TGTGCCAGCAGCTTAACGGAGGGGGCCATGCAGTACTTC. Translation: CASSLTEGAMQYF.

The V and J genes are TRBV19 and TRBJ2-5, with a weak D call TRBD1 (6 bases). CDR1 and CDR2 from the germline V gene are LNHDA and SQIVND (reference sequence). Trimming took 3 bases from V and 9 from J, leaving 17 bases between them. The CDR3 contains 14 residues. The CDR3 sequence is CASSIKGDTSPQYF. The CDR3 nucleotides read TGTGCCAGTAGTATCAAGGGGGACACTTCGCCCCAGTACTTC.

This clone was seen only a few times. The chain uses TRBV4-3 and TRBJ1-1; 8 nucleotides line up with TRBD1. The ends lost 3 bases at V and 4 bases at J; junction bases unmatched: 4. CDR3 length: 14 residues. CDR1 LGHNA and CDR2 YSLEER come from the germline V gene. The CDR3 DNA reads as TGCGCCAGCAGCCAGCGTACAGGGGGCACTGAAGCTTTCTTT. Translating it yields CASSQRTGGTEAFF.

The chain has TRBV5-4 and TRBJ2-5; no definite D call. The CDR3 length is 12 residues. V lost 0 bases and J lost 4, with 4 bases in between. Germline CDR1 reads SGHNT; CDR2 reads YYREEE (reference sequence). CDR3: CASSLGAETQYF. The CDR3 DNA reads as TGTGCCAGCAGCTTGGGGGCAGAGACCCAGTACTTC.

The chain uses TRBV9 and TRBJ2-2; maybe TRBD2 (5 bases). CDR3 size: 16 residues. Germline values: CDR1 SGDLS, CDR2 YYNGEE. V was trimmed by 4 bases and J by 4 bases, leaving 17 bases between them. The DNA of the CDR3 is TGTGCCAGCAGCCCAGTTAGTGGAGGTAGCACCGGGGAGCTGTTTTTT. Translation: CASSPVSGGSTGELFF.

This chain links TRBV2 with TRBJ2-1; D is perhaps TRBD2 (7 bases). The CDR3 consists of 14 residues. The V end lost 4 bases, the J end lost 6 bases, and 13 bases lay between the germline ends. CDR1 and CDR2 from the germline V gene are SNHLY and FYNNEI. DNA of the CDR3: TGTGCCAGCAGTGTTGGGGGGGCAAGCAATGAGCAGTTCTTC. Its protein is CASSVGGASNEQFF.

Here the CDR3 reads CASSYSWAGSYNEQFF. The CDR3 DNA follows: TGTGCCAGCAGTTACTCCTGGGCGGGGTCCTACAATGAGCAGTTCTTC. This chain connects TRBV6-6 to TRBJ2-1, with D perhaps matching TRBD2 (6 bases). Trimming stripped 0 bases from V and 1 base from J, with 10 bases between. The CDR3 consists of 16 residues. CDR1 and CDR2 from the germline V gene are MNHNY and SVGAGI (reference sequence).